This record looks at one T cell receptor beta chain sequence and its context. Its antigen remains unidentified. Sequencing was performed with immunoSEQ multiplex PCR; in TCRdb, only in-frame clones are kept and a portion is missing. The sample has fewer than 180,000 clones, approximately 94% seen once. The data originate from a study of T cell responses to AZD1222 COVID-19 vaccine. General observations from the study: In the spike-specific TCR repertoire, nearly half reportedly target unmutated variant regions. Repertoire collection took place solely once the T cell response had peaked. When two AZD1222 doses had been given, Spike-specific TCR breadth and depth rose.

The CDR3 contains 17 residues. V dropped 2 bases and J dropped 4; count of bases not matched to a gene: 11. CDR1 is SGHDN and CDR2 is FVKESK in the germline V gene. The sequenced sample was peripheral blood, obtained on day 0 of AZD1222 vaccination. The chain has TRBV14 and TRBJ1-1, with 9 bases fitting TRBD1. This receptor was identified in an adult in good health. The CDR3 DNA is TGTGCCAGCAGCCAAATATTACCCAGGACAGGGGCCACTGAAGCTTTCTTT. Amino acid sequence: CASSQILPRTGATEAFF.